This entry describes one T cell receptor beta chain. Per germline, CDR1 MNHEY and CDR2 SMNVEV (reference sequence). V lost 2 bases and J 3 bases, leaving 19 bases between the germline ends. The CDR3 loop spans 17 amino acids. The data derive from a study of radiation and T cells in renal cell carcinoma. The time point denotes: blood 4 weeks post-SBRT, at nephrectomy. Treatment indicated: 15 Gy SBRT to primary tumor, nephrectomy 4 weeks later. Assay: immunoSEQ multiplex PCR; the TCRdb copy retains only in-frame clones and omits some. The sample shows 97,000 or so clones, 80% to 90% of them seen only once.

This TCR derives from a man aged 55 to 70 with renal cell carcinoma. The rearrangement links TRBV27 to TRBJ2-5; unclear D gene. The source material was blood, sampled from a patient whose treatment included radiotherapy and nephrectomy. CDR3 loop: CASSLVSRVPGKETQYF. The CDR3 DNA reads TGTGCCAGCAGTTTAGTGTCTCGGGTTCCCGGCAAAGAGACCCAGTACTTC.